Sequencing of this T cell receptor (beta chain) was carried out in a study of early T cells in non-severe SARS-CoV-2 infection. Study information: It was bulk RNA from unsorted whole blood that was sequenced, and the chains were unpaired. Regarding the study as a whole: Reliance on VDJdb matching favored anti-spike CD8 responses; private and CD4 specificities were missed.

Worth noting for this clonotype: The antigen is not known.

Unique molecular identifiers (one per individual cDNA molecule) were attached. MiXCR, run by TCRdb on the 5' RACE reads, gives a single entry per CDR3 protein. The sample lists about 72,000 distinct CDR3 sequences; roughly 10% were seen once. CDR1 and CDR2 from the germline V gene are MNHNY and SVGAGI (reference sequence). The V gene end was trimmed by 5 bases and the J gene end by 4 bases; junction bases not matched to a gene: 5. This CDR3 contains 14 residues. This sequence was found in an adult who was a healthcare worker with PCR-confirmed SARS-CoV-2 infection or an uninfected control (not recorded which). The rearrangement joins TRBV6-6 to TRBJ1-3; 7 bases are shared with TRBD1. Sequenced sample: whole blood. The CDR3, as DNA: TGTGCCAGCAGTCGACAGGGCCAGGGAAACACCATATATTTT. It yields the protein CASSRQGQGNTIYF.